Below, one TCR beta chain is given with its context. The length of the CDR3 is 13 residues. Trimming removed 3 bases at V and 3 bases at J, with 6 bases between. Looked up from germline, CDR1 is SGDLS and CDR2 is YYNGEE. Sequencing used immunoSEQ multiplex PCR; TCRdb keeps in-frame clones, though not all of them. The table has about 89,000 clones, around 94% seen once; the top ten hold about 0.78%. The data originate from a study of T cell changes during pregnancy in multiple sclerosis. The V gene is TRBV9, the J gene TRBJ2-2, with a weak D call TRBD2 (6 bases). Sequenced here: peripheral blood, sampled in the third trimester of pregnancy. This clonotype originated in a female donor with multiple sclerosis, enrolled in a pregnancy study. As DNA, the CDR3 is TGTGCCAGCAGCGCGGGGGACACCGGGGAGCTGTTTTTT. Translation: CASSAGDTGELFF.